The count of the clone carrying this TCR beta chain is one. The assay was immunoSEQ multiplex PCR, and TCRdb's table has in-frame clones only and misses some. The profile covers fewer than 1.4 million clones, with around three quarters appearing a single time and roughly 0.62% taken by the ten largest. The germline V and J ends were trimmed by 5 bases and 2 bases, with 15 bases remaining between them. Per germline, CDR1 SGHNT and CDR2 YYREEE (reference sequence). The CDR3 length is 15 residues. The data derive from a study of shared clonotypes between healthy human individuals. The chain combines TRBV5-4 with TRBJ2-3, with a tentative D call TRBD1 (6 bases). Sequencing was done on a sample of memory CD4+ T cells from PBMCs. Described subset: CD45RA-negative fraction. The sequence was collected from a man aged 18 to 29 in good health. Some clones in this sample may be carry-over from other donors' samples. The CDR3 nucleotides read TGTGCCAGCAGTTGGGACACGAGCTCCACAGATACGCAGTATTTT. Protein: CASSWDTSSTDTQYF.